Below are 24 T cell receptor beta chains sequenced from a single sample in a study of control samples from healthy donors and cancer patients (dated by TCRdb to 2018 to 2021). Libraries were constructed by the immunoSEQ multiplex PCR assay. TCRdb stores this immuneACCESS table with in-frame sequences only. Part of the clones is absent; in the studies checked, under half of the shortfall reflects unresolved V genes, and no reason is known for the rest. A total of about 53,000 clones appear in this sample, around 87% of them only once. Over 12% of the sample lies in the top ten. The sequenced sample was PBMCs. The receptors were sampled from a man aged 60 to 75 with head and neck cancer.

V usage is TRBV5-1 and J usage is TRBJ2-2, with a tentative D call TRBD1 (6 bases). In germline, CDR1 is SGHRS, CDR2 YFSETQ. This CDR3 has 16 amino acids. V was cut by 7 bases and J by 0 bases, with 16 bases left in between. This CDR3 reads CASGLGRTANTGELFF. For the CDR3, the DNA is TGCGCCAGCGGACTGGGAAGGACAGCGAACACCGGGGAGCTGTTTTTT.

The chain recombines TRBV6-5 with TRBJ2-7, with TRBD1 matching 9 bases. The CDR3 is 15 residues long. J gave up 3 bases and V 6 bases, and 9 bases lay outside the gene matches. Germline CDR1 reads MNHEY; CDR2 reads SVGAGI. CDR3 DNA sequence: TGTGCCAGCAGCGCAAGGACAGGGGAATACTACGAGCAGTACTTC. This sequence encodes CASSARTGEYYEQYF.

V is TRBV6-6 and J is TRBJ2-1, with 9 bases matching TRBD2. CDR3 length: 14 amino acids. CDR1 is MNHNY and CDR2 is SVGAGI in the germline V gene (reference sequence). J gave up 7 bases and V 8 bases, and 9 bases lay outside the gene matches. CDR3 nucleotide sequence: TGTGCCAGCCGAATAGCGGGAGCGAGTAATGAGCAGTTCTTC. Its protein is CASRIAGASNEQFF.

This chain uses TRBV19 with TRBJ1-4; weak D call: TRBD1 (6 bases). V shed 5 bases and J shed 7 bases, with 14 bases lying between them. The CDR3 spans 14 residues. Germline lookup yields CDR1 LNHDA and CDR2 SQIVND (reference sequence). CDR3 bases: TGTGCCAGTAGTCTCAACAGGGTTACTGAAAAACTGTTTTTT. It encodes CASSLNRVTEKLFF.

This clone was found a few times. The V gene is TRBV18, the J gene TRBJ2-5; 13 positions match TRBD2. J was trimmed by 5 bases and V by 4 bases; bases with no gene match: 7. The CDR3 is 16 amino acids. Germline V CDR1 and CDR2: KGHSH, LQKENI. CDR3 nucleotides: TGTGCCAGCTCACGAGGACTAGCGGGAGAGGGGGAGACCCAGTACTTC. Amino acids: CASSRGLAGEGETQYF.

This clone was detected once. The J gene is TRBJ1-2, the V gene TRBV28, with D unclear. The ends were cut back, 6 bases at V and 0 bases at J, with 14 bases in the middle. CDR3 length: 15 residues. Germline loops: CDR1 MDHEN, CDR2 SYDVKM. The CDR3 is CASSVPGLANYGYTF. The CDR3 DNA reads TGTGCCAGCAGCGTTCCAGGTTTAGCTAACTATGGCTACACCTTC.

CDR3 amino acids: CASSWTGNQPQHF. CDR3 DNA: TGTGCCAGCAGTTGGACAGGGAATCAGCCCCAGCATTTT. The V call is TRBV6-2 or TRBV6-3, the J call TRBJ1-5, with 8 positions matching TRBD1. The germline V gene has CDR1 MNHEY and CDR2 SVGEGT. After removal of 4 bases from V and 4 bases from J, the junction contained 0 bases not matched to a gene. This CDR3 is built from 13 residues.

V gene TRBV7-2 combines with J gene TRBJ1-6; D uncertain. The CDR3 is 15 residues long. V dropped 7 bases and J dropped 7 bases, with 17 bases sitting between them. Germline CDR1 reads SGHTA; CDR2 reads FQGNSA. CDR3 amino acids: CASTFPLLGNSPLHF. CDR3 DNA sequence: TGTGCCAGCACTTTCCCGCTCCTTGGCAATTCACCCCTCCACTTT.

The V call is TRBV6-1, the J call TRBJ2-1; 9 positions agree with TRBD1. This CDR3 has 15 amino acids. The junction had 3 bases not matched to a gene; V was cut back by 4 bases and J by 2 bases. Germline V gives CDR1 MNHNS, CDR2 SASEGT. Here the CDR3 reads CASSGRTGAYNEQFF. The CDR3 coding sequence is TGTGCCAGCAGTGGGCGGACAGGGGCCTACAATGAGCAGTTCTTC.

V gene TRBV27 combines with J gene TRBJ2-1, with 9 bases identical to TRBD1. The J segment lost 7 bases and the V segment lost 5 bases, leaving 9 bases of the junction unmatched. CDR3 length equals 15 residues. Germline CDR1 reads MNHEY; CDR2 reads SMNVEV (reference sequence). The CDR3 loop is CASSRDRAEGNEQFF. The CDR3 DNA reads TGTGCCAGCAGTAGGGACAGGGCTGAGGGGAATGAGCAGTTCTTC.

This chain uses TRBV2 with TRBJ2-1; 8 nucleotides agree with TRBD1. This CDR3 has 15 amino acids. Germline V gives CDR1 SNHLY, CDR2 FYNNEI. Trimming took 8 bases from V and 2 from J; bases not matched to a gene: 8. Here the CDR3 DNA reads TGTGCCAGCTCTCCGACAGGGGCCACCTACAATGAGCAGTTCTTC. Its translation is CASSPTGATYNEQFF.

The chain combines TRBV10-3 with TRBJ2-3; 9 bases align to TRBD1. V lost 5 bases, J lost 2 bases, and 17 bases stayed unmatched. This CDR3 region has 19 residues. Per the germline V gene, CDR1 is ENHRY and CDR2 is SYGVKD. CDR3 nucleotides: TGTGCCATCAGTATTCCGTCCATCTCGGGACAGGGATCCACAGATACGCAGTATTTT. Encoded protein: CAISIPSISGQGSTDTQYF.

The CDR3 region has the DNA TGCGCCAGCAGCCTGACCTGGACAAACTACAATGAGCAGTTCTTC. Protein product: CASSLTWTNYNEQFF. The rearrangement uses TRBV5-1 and TRBJ2-1, with D possibly matching TRBD1 (5 bases). V was shortened by 4 bases and J by 3 bases, with 14 bases between the two germline ends. The CDR3 sequence is 15 residues long. Looked up from germline, CDR1 is SGHRS and CDR2 is YFSETQ.

The rearrangement joins TRBV11-2 to TRBJ2-7; D unclear. Germline V CDR1 and CDR2: SGHAT, FQNNGV. Trimming stripped 5 bases from V and 1 base from J, with 6 bases between. The length of the CDR3 is 12 residues. The CDR3 spells CASSPRSYEQYF. CDR3 in DNA: TGTGCCAGCAGCCCCCGGTCCTACGAGCAGTACTTC.

The rearrangement links TRBV7-9 to TRBJ1-3, with 8 bases that match TRBD1. J was trimmed by 2 bases and V by 4 bases; bases with no gene match: 7. Germline assignment: CDR1 SEHNR and CDR2 FQNEAQ (reference sequence). CDR3 size: 16 residues. CDR3 loop: CASSWDRILAGNTIYF. DNA of the CDR3: TGTGCCAGCAGCTGGGACAGGATTTTGGCTGGAAACACCATATATTTT.

This chain connects TRBV28 to TRBJ1-5, with D unresolved. The length of the CDR3 is 15 residues. Trimming left V 4 bases short and J 7 bases short, with 17 bases between. Germline V gives CDR1 MDHEN, CDR2 SYDVKM. The CDR3 loop reads CASSSRPGIAQPQHF. DNA for the CDR3: TGTGCCAGCAGTTCCCGACCGGGTATTGCCCAGCCCCAGCATTTT.

V gene TRBV7-2 combines with J gene TRBJ1-5; D is unresolved. CDR1 is SGHTA, CDR2 FQGNSA, per germline. Trimming pared 2 bases from V and 7 bases from J, leaving 9 bases between. The CDR3 length is 13 residues. The CDR3 spells CASSLLEDQPQHF. CDR3 coding DNA: TGTGCCAGCAGCTTACTAGAAGACCAGCCCCAGCATTTT.

The chain links TRBV19 to TRBJ2-2, with D hard to call. V gave up 0 bases and J gave up 7 bases, with 18 bases separating them. Per germline, CDR1 LNHDA and CDR2 SQIVND (reference sequence). The CDR3 sequence is 17 residues long. The CDR3 reads CASSIDRASRGSGELFF. The CDR3 DNA follows: TGTGCCAGTAGTATAGATCGGGCCTCCCGAGGTAGCGGGGAGCTGTTTTTT.

This chain connects TRBV6-4 to TRBJ1-1; D might be TRBD1 (6 bases). V was clipped by 2 bases and J by 0 bases, with 10 bases between them. CDR3 length: 15 amino acids. Germline V gene lookup returns CDR1 MRHNA and CDR2 SNTAGT. The CDR3 is CASSDTGTMNTEAFF. CDR3 nucleotide sequence: TGTGCCAGCAGTGACACCGGGACAATGAACACTGAAGCTTTCTTT.

There are a few counts of this clone. This chain connects TRBV12-3 or TRBV12-4 to TRBJ1-6; 9 nucleotides line up with TRBD1. The CDR3 has 13 amino acids. Trimming removed 6 bases from V and 8 bases from J; junction bases left unmatched: 2. DNA of the CDR3: TGTGCCAGCAGCGGACAGGGGTATTCACCCCTCCACTTT. This gives the protein CASSGQGYSPLHF.

This sequence joins TRBV7-8 and TRBJ2-2; TRBD1 agrees at 7 bases. Trimming removed 5 bases from V and 2 bases from J; junction bases left unmatched: 8. Germline V lookup: CDR1 SGHVS, CDR2 FQNEAQ. The CDR3 is 16 residues long. CDR3 residues: CASSRDDRVNTGELFF. CDR3 DNA sequence: TGTGCCAGCAGCCGAGACGACAGGGTAAACACCGGGGAGCTGTTTTTT. Combining the CDR3 with reference TRBV7-8 and TRBJ2-2 gives the whole variable domain GAGVSQSPRYKVAKRGQDVALRCDPISGHVSLFWYQQALGQGPEFLTYFQNEAQLDKSGLPSDRFFAERPEGSVSTLKIQRTQQEDSAVYLCASSRDDRVNTGELFFGEGSRLTVL.

This chain joins TRBV2 and TRBJ2-3; D is perhaps TRBD1 (6 bases). The CDR3 has 13 residues. The germline V and J ends were trimmed by 10 bases and 3 bases, with 14 bases remaining between them. In germline, CDR1 is SNHLY, CDR2 FYNNEI. For the CDR3, the DNA is TGTGCCACCGGTACCGGACAGACAGATACGCAGTATTTT. Translation: CATGTGQTDTQYF.

The V call is TRBV5-6, the J call TRBJ2-1; D may match TRBD1 or TRBD2 (5 bases each). Germline V gene sequence: CDR1 SGHDT, CDR2 YYEEEE. The CDR3 is 15 residues long. Trimming removed 3 bases from V and 12 bases from J, with 22 bases in between. CDR3 protein: CASSYRPGPRILQFF. CDR3 DNA: TGTGCCAGCAGCTACCGCCCGGGACCTAGAATTTTGCAGTTCTTC.

The chain links TRBV5-1 to TRBJ2-3, with 13 bases lining up with TRBD2. The CDR3 runs 14 residues. Germline V CDR1 and CDR2: SGHRS, YFSETQ. V gave up 5 bases and J gave up 6 bases; unmatched junction bases: 3. In DNA, the CDR3 is TGCGCCAGCAGAGGACTAGCGGGAGTTGATACGCAGTATTTT. Protein product: CASRGLAGVDTQYF.